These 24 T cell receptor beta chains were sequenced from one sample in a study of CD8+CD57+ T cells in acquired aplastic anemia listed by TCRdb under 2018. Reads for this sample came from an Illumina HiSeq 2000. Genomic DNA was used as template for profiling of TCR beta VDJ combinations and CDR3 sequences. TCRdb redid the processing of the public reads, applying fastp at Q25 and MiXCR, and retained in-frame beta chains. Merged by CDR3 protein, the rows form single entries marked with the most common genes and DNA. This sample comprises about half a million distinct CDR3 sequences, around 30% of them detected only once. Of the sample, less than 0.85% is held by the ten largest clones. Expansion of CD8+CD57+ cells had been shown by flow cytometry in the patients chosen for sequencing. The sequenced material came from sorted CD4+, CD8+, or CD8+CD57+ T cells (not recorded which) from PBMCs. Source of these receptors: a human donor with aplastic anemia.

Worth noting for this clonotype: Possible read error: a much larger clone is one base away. CDR3 residues: CASSVDSRGDTEASF. In DNA, the CDR3 is TGTGCCAGCAGCGTAGACAGCAGGGGAGACACTGAAGCTTCCTTT. This chain uses TRBV9 with TRBJ1-1, with D tentatively TRBD1 (6 bases). The germline V gene encodes CDR1 SGDLS and CDR2 YYNGEE. This CDR3 comprises 15 residues.

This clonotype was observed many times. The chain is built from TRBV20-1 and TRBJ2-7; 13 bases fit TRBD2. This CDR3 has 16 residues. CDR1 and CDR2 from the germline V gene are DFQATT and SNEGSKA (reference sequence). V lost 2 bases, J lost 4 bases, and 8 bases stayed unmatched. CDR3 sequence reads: CSARSRTSGSRYEQYF. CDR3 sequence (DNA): TGCAGTGCTAGATCGCGGACTAGCGGGAGTCGGTACGAGCAGTACTTC.

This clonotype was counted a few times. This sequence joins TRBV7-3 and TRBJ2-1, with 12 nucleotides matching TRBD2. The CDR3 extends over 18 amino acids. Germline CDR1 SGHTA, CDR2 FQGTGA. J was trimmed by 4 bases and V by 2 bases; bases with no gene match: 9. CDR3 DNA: TGTGCCAGCAGCTTAGCGCCCATGACTAGCGGGAGTTACAATGAGCAGTTCTTC. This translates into CASSLAPMTSGSYNEQFF.

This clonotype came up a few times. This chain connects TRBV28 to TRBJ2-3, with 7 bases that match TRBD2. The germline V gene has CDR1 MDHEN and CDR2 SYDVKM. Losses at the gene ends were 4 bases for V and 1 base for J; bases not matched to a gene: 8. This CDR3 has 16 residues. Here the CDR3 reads CASSSLRLAGTDTQYF. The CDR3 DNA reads TGTGCCAGCAGTTCTCTTAGGCTAGCGGGCACAGATACGCAGTATTTT.

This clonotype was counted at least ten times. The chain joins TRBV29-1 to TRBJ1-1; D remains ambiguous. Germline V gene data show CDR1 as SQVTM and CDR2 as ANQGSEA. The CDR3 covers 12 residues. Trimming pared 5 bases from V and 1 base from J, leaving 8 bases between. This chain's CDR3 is CSVIPRNTEAFF. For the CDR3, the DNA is TGCAGCGTTATACCGCGGAACACTGAAGCTTTCTTT.

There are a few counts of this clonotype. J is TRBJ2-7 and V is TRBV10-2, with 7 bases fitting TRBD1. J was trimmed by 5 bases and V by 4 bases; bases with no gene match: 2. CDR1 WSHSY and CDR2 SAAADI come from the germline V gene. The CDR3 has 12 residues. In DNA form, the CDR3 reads TGCGCCAGCAGTGCGACAGGGCACGAGCAGTACTTC. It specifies CASSATGHEQYF.

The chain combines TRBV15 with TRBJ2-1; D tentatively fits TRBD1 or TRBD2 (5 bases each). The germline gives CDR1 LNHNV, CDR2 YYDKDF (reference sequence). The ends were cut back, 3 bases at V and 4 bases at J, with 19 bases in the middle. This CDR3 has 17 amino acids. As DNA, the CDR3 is TGTGCCACCAGCAGGGGAGAGACAGCTTCCCTTTACAATGAGCAGTTCTTC. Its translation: CATSRGETASLYNEQFF.

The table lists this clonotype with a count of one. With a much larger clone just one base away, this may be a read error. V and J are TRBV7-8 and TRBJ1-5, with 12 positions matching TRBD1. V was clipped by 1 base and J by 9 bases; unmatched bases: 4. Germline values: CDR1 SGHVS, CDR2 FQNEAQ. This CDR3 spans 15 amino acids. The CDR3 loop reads CASSLEGQGARPQHF. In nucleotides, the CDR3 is TGTGCCAGCAGCTTAGAGGGACAGGGGGCTCGGCCCCAGCATTTT.

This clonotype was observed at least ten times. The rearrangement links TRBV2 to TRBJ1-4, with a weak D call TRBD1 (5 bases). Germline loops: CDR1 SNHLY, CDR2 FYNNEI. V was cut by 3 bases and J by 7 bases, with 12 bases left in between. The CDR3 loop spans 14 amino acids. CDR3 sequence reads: CASSDEQVGEKLFF. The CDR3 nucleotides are TGTGCCAGCAGTGATGAACAGGTCGGTGAAAAACTGTTTTTT.

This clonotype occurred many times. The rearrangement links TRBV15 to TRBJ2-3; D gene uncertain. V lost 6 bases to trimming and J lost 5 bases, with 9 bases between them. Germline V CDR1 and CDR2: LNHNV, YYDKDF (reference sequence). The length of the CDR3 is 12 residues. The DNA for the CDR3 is TGTGCCACCAGTCGTGCCGAAGATACGCAGTATTTT. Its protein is CATSRAEDTQYF.

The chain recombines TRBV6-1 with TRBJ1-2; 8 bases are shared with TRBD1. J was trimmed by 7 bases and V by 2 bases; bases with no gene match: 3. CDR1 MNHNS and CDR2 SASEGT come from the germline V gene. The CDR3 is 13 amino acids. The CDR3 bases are TGTGCCAGCAGTGAATTGGACAGGGTTGGCTACACCTTC. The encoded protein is CASSELDRVGYTF.

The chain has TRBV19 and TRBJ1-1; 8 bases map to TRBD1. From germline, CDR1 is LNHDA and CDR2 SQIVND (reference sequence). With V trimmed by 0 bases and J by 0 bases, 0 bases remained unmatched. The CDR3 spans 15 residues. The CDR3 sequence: CASSIDRGLNTEAFF. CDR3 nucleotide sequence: TGTGCCAGTAGTATAGACAGGGGGCTGAACACTGAAGCTTTCTTT.

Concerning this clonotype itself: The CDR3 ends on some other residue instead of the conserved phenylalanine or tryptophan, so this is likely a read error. In DNA form, the CDR3 reads TGCAGTGCTAGAGATCAGCAGAGTGAAGCTTTCCTT. Its protein is CSARDQQSEAFL. The rearrangement joins TRBV20-1 to TRBJ1-1; the D is unclear. The length of the CDR3 is 12 residues. Germline assignment: CDR1 DFQATT and CDR2 SNEGSKA (reference sequence). V was cut by 0 bases and J by 7 bases, with 9 bases left in between.

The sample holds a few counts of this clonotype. The CDR3 DNA is TGTGCCAGCAGTTACTGGTCGGATAATTCACCCCTCCACTTT. Amino acids: CASSYWSDNSPLHF. J is TRBJ1-6 and V is TRBV6-2 or TRBV6-3; D not certain. Trimming took 1 base from V and 5 from J, leaving 6 bases between them. From germline, CDR1 is MNHEY and CDR2 SVGEGT. CDR3 length: 14 amino acids.

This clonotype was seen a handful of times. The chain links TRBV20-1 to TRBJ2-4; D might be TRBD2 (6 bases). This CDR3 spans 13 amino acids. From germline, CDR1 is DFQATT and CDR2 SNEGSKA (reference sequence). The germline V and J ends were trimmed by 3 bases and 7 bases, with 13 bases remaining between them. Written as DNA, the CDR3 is TGCAGTGCTAGGAAGACTAGTGGGAACATTCAGTACTTC. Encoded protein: CSARKTSGNIQYF.

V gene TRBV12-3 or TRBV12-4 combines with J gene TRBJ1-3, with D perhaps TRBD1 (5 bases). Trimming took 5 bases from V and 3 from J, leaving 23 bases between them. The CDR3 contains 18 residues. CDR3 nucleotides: TGTGCCAGCAGTAGCAATACCGGGGCAGGTGCTCTTGGAAACACCATATATTTT. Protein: CASSSNTGAGALGNTIYF.

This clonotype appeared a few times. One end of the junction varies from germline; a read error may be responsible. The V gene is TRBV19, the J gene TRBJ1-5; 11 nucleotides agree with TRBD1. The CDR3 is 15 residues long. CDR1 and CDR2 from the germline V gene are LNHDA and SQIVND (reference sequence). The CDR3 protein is CAGSVGTGGNQPQHF. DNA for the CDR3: TGTGCCGGTAGTGTCGGGACAGGGGGGAATCAGCCCCAGCATTTT.

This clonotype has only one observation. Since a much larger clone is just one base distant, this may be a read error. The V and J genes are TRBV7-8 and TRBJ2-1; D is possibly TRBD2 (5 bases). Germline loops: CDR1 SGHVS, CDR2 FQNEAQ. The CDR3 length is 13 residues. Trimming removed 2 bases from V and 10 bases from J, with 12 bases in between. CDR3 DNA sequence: TGTGCCAGCAGCTTATCCGCACGGAGGGAGCAGTTCTTC. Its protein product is CASSLSARREQFF. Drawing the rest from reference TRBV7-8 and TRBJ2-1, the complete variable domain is GAGVSQSPRYKVAKRGQDVALRCDPISGHVSLFWYQQALGQGPEFLTYFQNEAQLDKSGLPSDRFFAERPEGSVSTLKIQRTQQEDSAVYLCASSLSARREQFFGPGTRLTVL.

The CDR3 DNA sequence: TGTGCCAGCAGCGTAGGGCCCGGAGGACTAGCCACCGGGGAGCTGTTTTTT. Its protein is CASSVGPGGLATGELFF. The chain couples TRBV19 to TRBJ2-2; 8 bases line up with TRBD2. The V and J ends lost 9 bases and 4 bases, in that order; junction bases with no gene match: 16. Germline CDR1 LNHDA, CDR2 SQIVND (reference sequence). The CDR3 runs to 17 residues. The whole variable domain, filled in from reference TRBV19 and TRBJ2-2, reads DGGITQSPKYLFRKEGQNVTLSCEQNLNHDAMYWYRQDPGQGLRLIYYSQIVNDFQKGDIAEGYSVSREKKESFPLTVTSAQKNPTAFYLCASSVGPGGLATGELFFGEGSRLTVL.

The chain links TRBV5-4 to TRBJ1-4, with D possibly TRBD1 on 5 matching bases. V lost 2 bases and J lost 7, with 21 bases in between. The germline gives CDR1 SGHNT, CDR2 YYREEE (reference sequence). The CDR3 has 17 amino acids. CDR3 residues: CASSFGQGLIQSEKLFF. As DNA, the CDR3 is TGTGCCAGCAGCTTCGGGCAGGGTCTCATTCAGAGTGAAAAACTGTTTTTT.

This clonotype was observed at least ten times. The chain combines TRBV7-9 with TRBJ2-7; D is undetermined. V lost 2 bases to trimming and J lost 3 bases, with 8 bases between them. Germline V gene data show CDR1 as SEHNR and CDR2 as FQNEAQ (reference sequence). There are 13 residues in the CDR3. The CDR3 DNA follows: TGTGCCAGCAGCTTAAGCCCTAGCTACGAGCAGTACTTC. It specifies CASSLSPSYEQYF.

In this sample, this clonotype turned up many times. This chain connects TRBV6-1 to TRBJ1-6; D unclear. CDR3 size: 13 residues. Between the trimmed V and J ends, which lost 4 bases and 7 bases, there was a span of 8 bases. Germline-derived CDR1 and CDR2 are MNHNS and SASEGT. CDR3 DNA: TGTGCCAGCAGTGCCGGACGCAATTCACCCCTCCACTTT. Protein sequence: CASSAGRNSPLHF.

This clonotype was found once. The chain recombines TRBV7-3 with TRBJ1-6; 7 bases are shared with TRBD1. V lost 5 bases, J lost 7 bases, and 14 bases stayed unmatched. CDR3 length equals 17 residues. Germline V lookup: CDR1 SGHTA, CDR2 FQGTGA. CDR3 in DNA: TGTGCCAGCAGCGTAGAAGGCCGACAGGGCTCCAATTCACCCCTCCACTTT. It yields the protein CASSVEGRQGSNSPLHF. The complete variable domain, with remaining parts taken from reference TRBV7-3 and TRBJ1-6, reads GAGVSQTPSNKVTEKGKYVELRCDPISGHTALYWYRQSLGQGPEFLIYFQGTGAADDSGLPNDRFFAVRPEGSVSTLKIQRTERGDSAVYLCASSVEGRQGSNSPLHFGNGTRLTVT.

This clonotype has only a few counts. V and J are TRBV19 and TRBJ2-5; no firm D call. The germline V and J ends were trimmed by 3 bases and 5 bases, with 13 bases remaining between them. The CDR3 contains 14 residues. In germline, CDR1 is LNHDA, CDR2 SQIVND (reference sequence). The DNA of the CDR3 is TGTGCCAGTAGTATTGGAAACGTCCGGGAGACCCAGTACTTC. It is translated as CASSIGNVRETQYF.